The subject of this entry is one T cell receptor (beta chain). This record comes from a study of PD-L1 blockade in urothelial cancer. The investigators introduced synthetic TCR analog templates into each PCR as spikes. The repertoire was sequenced with immunoSEQ multiplex PCR; TCRdb's copy has only in-frame clones and lacks some. The sample holds 30,000 to 40,000 clones; around 33% are singletons and the top ten take around 10%. The sample was tumor tissue, taken before atezolizumab (anti-PD-L1) treatment. The sequence came from a man in his 60s with urothelial cancer.

Here the CDR3 reads CASSTRSVGRGGTEAFF. The CDR3 nucleotides read TGTGCCAGTAGCACCCGCTCTGTGGGGCGCGGGGGTACTGAAGCTTTCTTT. This sequence joins TRBV19 and TRBJ1-1, with D possibly matching TRBD1 (5 bases). Trimming cost V 6 bases and J 5 bases, with 25 bases left between them. CDR1 is LNHDA, CDR2 SQIVND, per germline (reference sequence). The CDR3 loop spans 17 amino acids.